A single sample gave rise to the 30 T cell receptor beta chains below, sequenced in a study of spatial heterogeneity in lung cancer. TCRdb reprocessed the 5' RACE reads with MiXCR, giving one entry per CDR3 protein. The table has about 22,000 distinct CDR3 sequences, around 4.5% seen once; the top ten hold roughly 36%. Time point in this sample: sample taken at primary tumor resection. No cell sorting; template was whole RNA from tumor, lung tissue or PBMC. The input for sequencing was PBMCs, taken at surgery. These receptors were collected from a male donor with early-stage non-small cell lung cancer.

This chain uses TRBV7-2 with TRBJ1-1; possible D gene TRBD1, 5 bases. Trimming cost V 1 base and J 5 bases, with 14 bases left between them. The CDR3 has 15 amino acids. Germline V gives CDR1 SGHTA, CDR2 FQGNSA. CDR3 residues: CASSLGAGISTEAFF. In DNA form, the CDR3 reads TGTGCCAGCAGCTTAGGGGCAGGGATAAGTACTGAAGCTTTCTTT.

This clonotype occurred many times. V usage is TRBV5-1 and J usage is TRBJ2-5; TRBD2 might be the D (6 bases). Germline CDR1 reads SGHRS; CDR2 reads YFSETQ. The CDR3 length is 14 residues. V lost 4 bases and J lost 4, with 14 bases in between. The CDR3 nucleotides are TGCGCCAGCAGCACCGGACGGAGGGGAGAGACCCAGTACTTC. It translates to CASSTGRRGETQYF.

The sample holds many counts of this clonotype. The CDR3 DNA is TGTGCCAGCAGCCAAGAACTCGGACAGGGGTCGGGCGAGCAGTACTTC. Translating it yields CASSQELGQGSGEQYF. This chain connects TRBV3-1 to TRBJ2-7; TRBD1 matches at 9 bases. J lost 6 bases, V lost 0 bases, and 9 bases had no gene match. The V gene's germline CDR1 is LGHDT and CDR2 YNNKEL (reference sequence). The CDR3 is 16 residues long.

This clonotype was picked up many times. The J gene is TRBJ2-2, the V gene TRBV7-3, with 9 nucleotides matching TRBD1. Germline assignment: CDR1 SGHTA and CDR2 FQGTGA. J gave up 5 bases and V 7 bases, and 5 bases lay outside the gene matches. The CDR3 is made up of 14 amino acids. The CDR3 region is CASKTGQGTGELFF. In DNA form, the CDR3 reads TGTGCCAGCAAAACAGGACAGGGGACCGGGGAGCTGTTTTTT. The full variable domain, its missing parts supplied by reference TRBV7-3 and TRBJ2-2, is GAGVSQTPSNKVTEKGKYVELRCDPISGHTALYWYRQSLGQGPEFLIYFQGTGAADDSGLPNDRFFAVRPEGSVSTLKIQRTERGDSAVYLCASKTGQGTGELFFGEGSRLTVL.

This clonotype has at least ten counts. This rearrangement joins TRBV7-6 to TRBJ2-5; D might be TRBD2 (6 bases). Germline loops: CDR1 SGHVS, CDR2 FNYEAQ. The V end was cut by 7 bases, the J end by 1 base, with 16 bases between. CDR3 length: 15 residues. The DNA for the CDR3 is TGTGCCAGCACCTCAATGCGGGGCCTCCAAGAGACCCAGTACTTC. Residues: CASTSMRGLQETQYF.

This clonotype was seen at least ten times. The chain combines TRBV7-9 with TRBJ2-1, with 9 positions matching TRBD1. CDR1 and CDR2 from the germline V gene are SEHNR and FQNEAQ (reference sequence). The CDR3 runs 14 residues. V trimming: 3 bases; J trimming: 9 bases; junction bases outside the gene matches: 6. The CDR3 here is CASSFGQGIFEQFF. Here the CDR3 DNA reads TGTGCCAGCAGCTTCGGACAGGGGATCTTTGAGCAGTTCTTC.

This clonotype appeared many times. The V and J genes are TRBV5-1 and TRBJ2-1; TRBD1 agrees at 8 bases. The V and J ends lost 0 bases and 7 bases, in that order; junction bases with no gene match: 6. The CDR3 extends over 15 amino acids. Germline V gene data show CDR1 as SGHRS and CDR2 as YFSETQ. CDR3: CASSLGTGSVNEQFF. CDR3 DNA sequence: TGCGCCAGCAGCTTGGGGACAGGGTCGGTAAATGAGCAGTTCTTC.

This clonotype was found many times. The V and J genes are TRBV7-2 and TRBJ1-6; D is unresolved. Germline V gene data show CDR1 as SGHTA and CDR2 as FQGNSA. The germline V and J ends were trimmed by 4 bases and 6 bases, with 13 bases remaining between them. CDR3 length: 15 amino acids. CDR3 amino acids: CASSSQRVSNSPLHF. The CDR3 DNA is TGTGCCAGCAGCTCCCAGAGGGTTTCTAATTCACCCCTCCACTTT.

Within the sample, this clonotype is medium-sized. V gene TRBV7-9 combines with J gene TRBJ1-6; D unclear. The CDR3 is 15 amino acids. With 2 bases removed from V and 3 bases from J, the gap between germline ends came to 8 bases. The germline V gene has CDR1 SEHNR and CDR2 FQNEAQ (reference sequence). The CDR3 DNA reads TGTGCCAGCAGCTTAACGGCAAACTATAATTCACCCCTCCACTTT. It translates to CASSLTANYNSPLHF.

This clonotype was detected ten times or more. The chain is built from TRBV10-3 and TRBJ2-7; D possibly matches TRBD1 or TRBD2 (5 bases each). This CDR3 is 12 amino acids long. Germline CDR1 reads ENHRY; CDR2 reads SYGVKD. Trimming shortened V by 5 bases and J by 3 bases, and 8 bases separated the two germline ends. The CDR3, as DNA: TGTGCCATCAGTCGGGACGGCTACGAGCAGTACTTC. It encodes CAISRDGYEQYF.

This clonotype has a count of ten or more. The gene calls are TRBV9 and TRBJ2-2; no clear D. CDR3 size: 14 residues. The germline V and J ends were trimmed by 0 bases and 6 bases, with 9 bases remaining between them. The germline gives CDR1 SGDLS, CDR2 YYNGEE. CDR3 DNA: TGTGCCAGCAGCGTAGCCCTGGCGGCCGGGGAGCTGTTTTTT. Residues: CASSVALAAGELFF.

This clonotype has just a few counts. The chain has TRBV7-3 and TRBJ2-1, with 7 bases that match TRBD2. Germline assignment: CDR1 SGHTA and CDR2 FQGTGA. Germline trimming cut 3 bases from V and 4 bases from J; bases unmatched to any gene: 6. The CDR3 is 15 residues long. In DNA, the CDR3 is TGTGCCAGCAGCTTGATCCGGACTAGTTACAATGAGCAGTTCTTC. It yields the protein CASSLIRTSYNEQFF.

Note on this clonotype: A much larger clone lies a single base off, so this may be a read error. The chain links TRBV6-1 to TRBJ1-5, with 7 positions matching TRBD1. CDR3 length: 17 residues. The junction had 11 bases not matched to a gene; V was cut back by 6 bases and J by 0 bases. Germline values: CDR1 MNHNS, CDR2 SASEGT. CDR3 nucleotides: TGTGCCAGCAGCGCTCGTAAGGGGGCCAATAGCAATCAGCCCCAGCATTTT. The encoded protein is CASSARKGANSNQPQHF.

Ten or more counts support this clonotype. The chain uses TRBV2 and TRBJ2-5, with 9 bases that match TRBD2. This CDR3 region has 14 residues. The germline V gene encodes CDR1 SNHLY and CDR2 FYNNEI. With 7 bases clipped from V and 5 bases from J, the junction kept 8 bases outside the gene matches. The CDR3 loop is CASKGIAGAETQYF. DNA of the CDR3: TGTGCCAGCAAGGGCATAGCGGGGGCGGAGACCCAGTACTTC.

This clonotype was recorded many times. The genes are TRBV5-6 and TRBJ1-6; D call uncertain. The length of the CDR3 is 16 residues. V was shortened by 0 bases and J by 8 bases, with 15 bases between the two germline ends. The V gene's germline CDR1 is SGHDT and CDR2 YYEEEE. In DNA form, the CDR3 reads TGTGCCAGCAGCTTGGCCGACGGCGGGCAGCATTCACCCCTCCACTTT. Translation: CASSLADGGQHSPLHF. Complete variable domain (other parts from reference TRBV5-6 and TRBJ1-6): DAGVTQSPTHLIKTRGQQVTLRCSPKSGHDTVSWYQQALGQGPQFIFQYYEEEERQRGNFPDRFSGHQFPNYSSELNVNALLLGDSALYLCASSLADGGQHSPLHFGNGTRLTVT.

This clonotype has ten or more counts. The genes are TRBV7-9 and TRBJ2-5, with D tentatively TRBD1 (5 bases). Germline assignment: CDR1 SEHNR and CDR2 FQNEAQ (reference sequence). V was trimmed by 5 bases and J by 2 bases, leaving 15 bases between them. The CDR3 runs 15 residues. The CDR3: CASSRLGAEQETQYF. As DNA, the CDR3 is TGTGCCAGCAGCCGCCTTGGGGCAGAGCAAGAGACCCAGTACTTC.

This clonotype appeared many times. The J gene is TRBJ2-2, the V gene TRBV7-2; tentatively, D is TRBD2 (6 bases). CDR1 SGHTA and CDR2 FQGNSA come from the germline V gene. Trimming removed 5 bases from V and 1 base from J, with 11 bases in between. This CDR3 contains 15 residues. CDR3 sequence reads: CASSARDWNTGELFF. The CDR3 bases are TGTGCCAGCAGCGCCCGGGACTGGAACACCGGGGAGCTGTTTTTT.

This clonotype was counted many times. The chain joins TRBV7-9 to TRBJ1-3, with D hard to call. This CDR3 spans 13 amino acids. V was pared by 1 base and J by 8 bases, with 9 bases between. Looked up from germline, CDR1 is SEHNR and CDR2 is FQNEAQ (reference sequence). This CDR3 reads CASSLVAEDTIYF. The CDR3 region has the DNA TGTGCCAGCAGCTTAGTGGCGGAGGACACCATATATTTT.

In its sample, this clonotype was seen many times. This rearrangement joins TRBV6-5 to TRBJ2-1; 7 bases are shared with TRBD1. Germline CDR1 MNHEY, CDR2 SVGAGI. The V and J ends lost 8 bases and 3 bases, in that order; junction bases with no gene match: 7. The CDR3 extends over 14 amino acids. The CDR3 DNA is TGTGCCAGCGGAAAGGACAGGTACTACAATGAGCAGTTCTTC. Translation gives CASGKDRYYNEQFF.

The sample holds many counts of this clonotype. The V gene is TRBV28, the J gene TRBJ2-7; D is undetermined. This CDR3 region has 13 residues. V lost 6 bases to trimming and J lost 1 base, with 10 bases between them. The germline V gene encodes CDR1 MDHEN and CDR2 SYDVKM. CDR3: CASRIARSYEQYF. The CDR3 DNA reads TGTGCCAGCAGAATAGCACGGTCCTACGAGCAGTACTTC.

This clonotype was seen repeatedly, ten times or more. The chain combines TRBV7-2 with TRBJ2-7; 9 nucleotides line up with TRBD2. CDR1 and CDR2 from the germline V gene are SGHTA and FQGNSA. The V segment lost 8 bases and the J segment 4 bases; nucleotides outside the gene matches: 6. This CDR3 contains 13 residues. The chain's CDR3 is CASDSGSRYEQYF. CDR3 nucleotides: TGTGCCAGCGATAGCGGGAGTCGGTACGAGCAGTACTTC.

This clonotype was found many times. The chain recombines TRBV10-3 with TRBJ2-7, with a weak D call TRBD1 (6 bases). The V and J ends lost 6 bases and 3 bases respectively, with 12 bases between them. The CDR3 is made up of 13 amino acids. CDR1 and CDR2 (germline): ENHRY, SYGVKD. CDR3 sequence reads: CAIRTGQNYEQYF. The CDR3 DNA is TGTGCCATCAGGACCGGACAGAACTACGAGCAGTACTTC.

This clonotype has a count of ten or more. The genes are TRBV7-2 and TRBJ2-2; D is ambiguous. Trimming removed 2 bases from V and 0 bases from J, with 4 bases in between. The length of the CDR3 is 14 residues. The germline V gene has CDR1 SGHTA and CDR2 FQGNSA. The CDR3 protein is CASSLPPNTGELFF. In nucleotides, the CDR3 is TGTGCCAGCAGCTTACCACCGAACACCGGGGAGCTGTTTTTT.

This clonotype was detected many times. This chain connects TRBV7-9 to TRBJ2-1; D is possibly TRBD1 or TRBD2 (6 bases each). The CDR3 spans 16 residues. CDR1 and CDR2 (germline): SEHNR, FQNEAQ (reference sequence). The V gene lost 3 bases and the J gene lost 0 bases, with 12 bases spanning the gap. CDR3 bases: TGTGCCAGCAGCTTTATAGGGGGGCCCTCCTACAATGAGCAGTTCTTC. This sequence encodes CASSFIGGPSYNEQFF.

Ten or more counts support this clonotype. The chain employs TRBV18 and TRBJ1-1; D is uncertain. Trimming shortened V by 0 bases and J by 4 bases, and 9 bases separated the two germline ends. Germline V gene sequence: CDR1 KGHSH, CDR2 LQKENI. This CDR3 comprises 14 residues. CDR3 sequence: CASSPPGLITEAFF. For the CDR3, the DNA is TGTGCCAGCTCACCACCGGGTCTCATCACTGAAGCTTTCTTT.

The sample holds a few counts of this clonotype. This chain joins TRBV6-2 or TRBV6-3 and TRBJ2-3, with 7 bases aligning to TRBD1. Per the germline V gene, CDR1 is MNHEY and CDR2 is SVGEGT. J gave up 8 bases and V 6 bases, and 14 bases lay outside the gene matches. CDR3 length: 15 amino acids. The CDR3 protein is CASSPRDSDGGTQYF. For the CDR3, the DNA is TGTGCCAGCAGCCCCAGGGACAGCGACGGCGGTACGCAGTATTTT.

This clonotype has ten or more counts. The V and J genes are TRBV7-6 and TRBJ1-1, with TRBD1 matching 10 bases. CDR3 length: 17 residues. Germline loops: CDR1 SGHVS, CDR2 FNYEAQ. V shed 1 base and J 5 bases; nucleotides not matched to a gene: 10. The CDR3 spells CASSLVPLGQGWTEAFF. DNA of the CDR3: TGTGCCAGCAGCTTAGTTCCCTTGGGACAGGGGTGGACTGAAGCTTTCTTT.

Many counts were recorded for this clonotype. This chain links TRBV4-3 with TRBJ2-7; perhaps TRBD1 as D (6 bases). The CDR3 sequence is 15 residues long. Germline V gives CDR1 LGHNA, CDR2 YSLEER. With 0 bases removed from V and 2 bases from J, the gap between germline ends came to 11 bases. The CDR3 region has the DNA TGCGCCAGCAGCCAAGATCGACAGGTAGCCTACGAGCAGTACTTC. This sequence encodes CASSQDRQVAYEQYF.

In this sample, this clonotype turned up many times. The rearrangement links TRBV20-1 to TRBJ1-5; D might be TRBD1 (5 bases). Germline V CDR1 and CDR2: DFQATT, SNEGSKA (reference sequence). The CDR3 has 14 amino acids. Trimming stripped 6 bases from V and 4 bases from J, with 16 bases between. The CDR3 sequence: CSAHESGGNQPQHF. In DNA, the CDR3 is TGCAGTGCCCATGAGTCGGGGGGAAATCAGCCCCAGCATTTT.

The sample holds many counts of this clonotype. This chain joins TRBV5-5 and TRBJ1-6; 10 positions match TRBD1. Losses at the gene ends were 4 bases for V and 10 bases for J; bases not matched to a gene: 11. This CDR3 spans 16 amino acids. The germline gives CDR1 SGHKS, CDR2 YYEKEE (reference sequence). The CDR3 reads CASSQHRDRGISPLHF. CDR3 nucleotide sequence: TGTGCCAGCAGCCAGCACCGGGACAGGGGAATATCACCCCTCCACTTT.